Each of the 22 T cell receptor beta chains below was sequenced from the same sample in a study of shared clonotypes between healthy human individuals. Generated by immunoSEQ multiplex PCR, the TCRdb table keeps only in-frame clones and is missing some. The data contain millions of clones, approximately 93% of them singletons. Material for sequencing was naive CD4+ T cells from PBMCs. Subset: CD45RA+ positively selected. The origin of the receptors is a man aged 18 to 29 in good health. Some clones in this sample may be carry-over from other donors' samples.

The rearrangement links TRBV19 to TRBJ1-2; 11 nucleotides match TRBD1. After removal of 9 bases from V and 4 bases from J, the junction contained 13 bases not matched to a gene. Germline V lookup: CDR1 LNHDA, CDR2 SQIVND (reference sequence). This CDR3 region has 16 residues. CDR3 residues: CASRFPRTGGGYGYTF. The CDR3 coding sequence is TGTGCCAGCAGATTCCCAAGGACAGGGGGCGGCTATGGCTACACCTTC.

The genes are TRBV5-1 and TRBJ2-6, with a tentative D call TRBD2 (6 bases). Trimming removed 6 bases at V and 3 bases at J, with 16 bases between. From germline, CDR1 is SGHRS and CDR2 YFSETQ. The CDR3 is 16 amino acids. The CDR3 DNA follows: TGCGCCAGCACCCGACGGGGGAAGCATGGGGCCAACGTCCTGACTTTC. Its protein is CASTRRGKHGANVLTF.

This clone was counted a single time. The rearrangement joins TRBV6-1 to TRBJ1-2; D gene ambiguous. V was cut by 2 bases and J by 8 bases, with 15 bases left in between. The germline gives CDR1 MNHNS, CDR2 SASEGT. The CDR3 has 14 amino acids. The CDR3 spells CASSENGAVWGYTF. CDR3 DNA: TGTGCCAGCAGTGAAAATGGAGCGGTGTGGGGCTACACCTTC.

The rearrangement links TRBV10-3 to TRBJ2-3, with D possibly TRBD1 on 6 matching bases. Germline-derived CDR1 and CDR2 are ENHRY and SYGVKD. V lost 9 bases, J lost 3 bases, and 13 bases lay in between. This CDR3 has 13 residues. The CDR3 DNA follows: TGTGCCATTCAGGACAGAGCTACAGATACGCAGTATTTT. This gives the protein CAIQDRATDTQYF.

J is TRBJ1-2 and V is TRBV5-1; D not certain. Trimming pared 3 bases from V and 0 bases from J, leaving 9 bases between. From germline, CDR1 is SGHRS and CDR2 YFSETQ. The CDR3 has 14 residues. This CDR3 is CASSWTDANYGYTF. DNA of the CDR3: TGCGCCAGCAGCTGGACGGACGCTAACTATGGCTACACCTTC.

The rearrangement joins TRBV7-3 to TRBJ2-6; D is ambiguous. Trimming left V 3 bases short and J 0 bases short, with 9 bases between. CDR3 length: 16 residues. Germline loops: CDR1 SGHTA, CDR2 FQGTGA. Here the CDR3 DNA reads TGTGCCAGCAGCTTGAACCAGATCTCTGGGGCCAACGTCCTGACTTTC. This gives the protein CASSLNQISGANVLTF.

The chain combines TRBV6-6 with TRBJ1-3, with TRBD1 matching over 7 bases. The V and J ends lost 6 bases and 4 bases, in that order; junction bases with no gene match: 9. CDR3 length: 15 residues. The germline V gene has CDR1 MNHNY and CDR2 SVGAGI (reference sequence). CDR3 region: CASSQQGGYGNTIYF. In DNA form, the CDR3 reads TGTGCCAGCAGCCAACAAGGGGGCTACGGAAACACCATATATTTT.

CDR3 region: CASSSPSRVTEAFF. The DNA for the CDR3 is TGTGCCAGCAGTTCCCCGTCAAGGGTAACTGAAGCTTTCTTT. The chain uses TRBV28 and TRBJ1-1; D is uncertain. Germline values: CDR1 MDHEN, CDR2 SYDVKM. V shed 4 bases and J shed 5 bases, with 14 bases lying between them. This CDR3 region has 14 residues.

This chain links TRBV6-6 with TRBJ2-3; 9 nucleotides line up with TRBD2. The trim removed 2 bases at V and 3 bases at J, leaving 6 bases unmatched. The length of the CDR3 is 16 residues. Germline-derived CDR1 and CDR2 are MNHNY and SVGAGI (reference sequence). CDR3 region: CASSYVLAGLTDTQYF. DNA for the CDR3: TGTGCCAGCAGTTACGTTCTAGCGGGATTGACAGATACGCAGTATTTT.

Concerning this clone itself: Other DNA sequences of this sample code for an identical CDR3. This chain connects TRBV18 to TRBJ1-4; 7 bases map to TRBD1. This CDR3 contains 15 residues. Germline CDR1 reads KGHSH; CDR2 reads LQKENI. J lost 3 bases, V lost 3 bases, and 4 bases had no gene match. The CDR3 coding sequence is TGTGCCAGCTCACCCGACAGGGTTCCTAATGAAAAACTGTTTTTT. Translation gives CASSPDRVPNEKLFF.

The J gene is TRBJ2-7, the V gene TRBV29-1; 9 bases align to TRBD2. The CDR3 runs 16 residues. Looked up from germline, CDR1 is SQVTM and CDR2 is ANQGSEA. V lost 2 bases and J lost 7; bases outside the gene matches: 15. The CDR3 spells CSVEFDPGLAGNEQYF. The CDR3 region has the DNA TGCAGCGTTGAATTTGATCCTGGGCTAGCGGGAAATGAGCAGTACTTC.

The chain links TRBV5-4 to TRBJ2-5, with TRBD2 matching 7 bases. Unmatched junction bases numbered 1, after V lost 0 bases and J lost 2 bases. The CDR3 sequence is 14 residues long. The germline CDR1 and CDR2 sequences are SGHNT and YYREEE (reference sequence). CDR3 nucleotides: TGTGCCAGCAGCTTGGGGGGAGGGCAAGAGACCCAGTACTTC. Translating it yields CASSLGGGQETQYF. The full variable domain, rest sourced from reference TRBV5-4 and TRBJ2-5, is ETGVTQSPTHLIKTRGQQVTLRCSSQSGHNTVSWYQQALGQGPQFIFQYYREEENGRGNFPPRFSGLQFPNYSSELNVNALELDDSALYLCASSLGGGQETQYFGPGTRLLVL.

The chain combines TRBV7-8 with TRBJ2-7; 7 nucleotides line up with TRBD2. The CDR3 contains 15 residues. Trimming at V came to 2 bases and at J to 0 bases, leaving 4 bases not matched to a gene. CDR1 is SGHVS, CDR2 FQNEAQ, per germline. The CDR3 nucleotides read TGTGCCAGCAGCTTACGGCGGGAGAGCTCCTACGAGCAGTACTTC. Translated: CASSLRRESSYEQYF.

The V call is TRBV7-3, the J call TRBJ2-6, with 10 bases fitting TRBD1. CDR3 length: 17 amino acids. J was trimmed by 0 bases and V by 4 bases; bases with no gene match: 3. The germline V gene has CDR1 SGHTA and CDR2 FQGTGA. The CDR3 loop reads CASSSTGGGSGANVLTF. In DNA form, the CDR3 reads TGTGCCAGCAGCTCGACAGGGGGCGGCTCTGGGGCCAACGTCCTGACTTTC.

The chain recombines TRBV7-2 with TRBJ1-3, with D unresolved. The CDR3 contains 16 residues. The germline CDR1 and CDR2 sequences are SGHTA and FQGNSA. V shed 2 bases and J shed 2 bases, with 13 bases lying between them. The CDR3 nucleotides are TGTGCCAGCAGCTTATTGCCCGGAATAGCTGGAAACACCATATATTTT. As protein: CASSLLPGIAGNTIYF.

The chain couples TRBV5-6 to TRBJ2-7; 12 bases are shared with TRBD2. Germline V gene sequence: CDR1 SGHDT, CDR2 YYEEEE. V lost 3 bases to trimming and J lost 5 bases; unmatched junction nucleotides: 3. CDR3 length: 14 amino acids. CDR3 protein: CASSWTSGTDEQYF. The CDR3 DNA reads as TGTGCCAGCAGCTGGACTAGCGGGACGGACGAGCAGTACTTC. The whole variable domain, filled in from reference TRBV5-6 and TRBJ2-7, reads DAGVTQSPTHLIKTRGQQVTLRCSPKSGHDTVSWYQQALGQGPQFIFQYYEEEERQRGNFPDRFSGHQFPNYSSELNVNALLLGDSALYLCASSWTSGTDEQYFGPGTRLTVT.

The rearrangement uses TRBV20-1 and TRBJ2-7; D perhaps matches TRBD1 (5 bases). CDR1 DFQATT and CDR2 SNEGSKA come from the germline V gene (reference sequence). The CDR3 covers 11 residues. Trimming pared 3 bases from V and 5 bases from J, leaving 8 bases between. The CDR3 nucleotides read TGCAGTGCTAGCACCAGGGACGAGCAGTACTTC. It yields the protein CSASTRDEQYF.

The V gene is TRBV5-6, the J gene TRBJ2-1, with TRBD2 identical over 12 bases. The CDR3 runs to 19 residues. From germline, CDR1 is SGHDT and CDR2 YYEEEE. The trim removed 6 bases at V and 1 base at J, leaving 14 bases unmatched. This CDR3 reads CASTFWTSGTKASYNEQFF. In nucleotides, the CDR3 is TGTGCCAGCACCTTCTGGACTAGCGGGACCAAGGCGTCCTACAATGAGCAGTTCTTC.

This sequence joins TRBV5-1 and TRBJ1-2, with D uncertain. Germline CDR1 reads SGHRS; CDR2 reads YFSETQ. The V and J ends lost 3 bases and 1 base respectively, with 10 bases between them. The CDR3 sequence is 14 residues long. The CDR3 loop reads CASSSSRVNYGYTF. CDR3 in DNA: TGCGCCAGCAGCTCGTCGAGAGTTAACTATGGCTACACCTTC. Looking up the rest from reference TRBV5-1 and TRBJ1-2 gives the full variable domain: KAGVTQTPRYLIKTRGQQVTLSCSPISGHRSVSWYQQTPGQGLQFLFEYFSETQRNKGNFPGRFSGRQFSNSRSEMNVSTLELGDSALYLCASSSSRVNYGYTFGSGTRLTVV.

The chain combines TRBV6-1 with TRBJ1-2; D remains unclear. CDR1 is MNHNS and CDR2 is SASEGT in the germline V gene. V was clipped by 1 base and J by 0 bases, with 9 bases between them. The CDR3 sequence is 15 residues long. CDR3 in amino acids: CASSEESGANYGYTF. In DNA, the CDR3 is TGTGCCAGCAGTGAAGAGTCAGGAGCTAACTATGGCTACACCTTC.

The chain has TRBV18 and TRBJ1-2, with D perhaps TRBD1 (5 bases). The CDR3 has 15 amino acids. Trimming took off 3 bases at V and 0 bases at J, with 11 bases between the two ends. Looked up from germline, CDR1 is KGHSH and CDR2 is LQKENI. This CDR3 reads CASSPTDTANYGYTF. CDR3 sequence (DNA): TGTGCCAGCTCACCCACGGACACGGCTAACTATGGCTACACCTTC.

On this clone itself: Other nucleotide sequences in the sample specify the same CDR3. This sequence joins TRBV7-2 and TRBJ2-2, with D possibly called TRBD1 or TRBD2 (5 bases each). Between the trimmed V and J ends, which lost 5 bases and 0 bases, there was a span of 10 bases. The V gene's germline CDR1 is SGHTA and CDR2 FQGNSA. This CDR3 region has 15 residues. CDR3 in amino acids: CASSLRGANTGELFF. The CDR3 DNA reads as TGTGCCAGCAGCCTCCGGGGCGCGAACACCGGGGAGCTGTTTTTT.